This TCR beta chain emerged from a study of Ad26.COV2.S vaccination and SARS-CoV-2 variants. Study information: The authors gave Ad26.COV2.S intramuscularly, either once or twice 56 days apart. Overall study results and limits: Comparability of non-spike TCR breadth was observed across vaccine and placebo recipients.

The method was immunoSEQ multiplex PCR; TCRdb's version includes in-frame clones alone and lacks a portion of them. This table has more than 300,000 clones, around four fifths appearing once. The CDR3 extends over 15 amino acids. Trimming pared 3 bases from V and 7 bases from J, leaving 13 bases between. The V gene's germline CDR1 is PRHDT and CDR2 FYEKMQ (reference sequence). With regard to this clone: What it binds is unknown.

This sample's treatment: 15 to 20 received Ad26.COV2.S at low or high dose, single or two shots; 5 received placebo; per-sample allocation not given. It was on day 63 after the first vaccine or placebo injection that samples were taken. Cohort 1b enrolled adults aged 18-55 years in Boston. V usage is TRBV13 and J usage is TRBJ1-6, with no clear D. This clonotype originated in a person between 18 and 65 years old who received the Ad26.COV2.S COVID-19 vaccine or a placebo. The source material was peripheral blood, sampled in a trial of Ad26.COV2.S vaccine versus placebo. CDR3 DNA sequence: TGTGCCAGCAGCTTGGCCCGGGTCTCAAATTCACCCCTCCACTTT. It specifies CASSLARVSNSPLHF.